Following are 15 T cell receptor beta chains from one sample sequenced in a study of blood T cell repertoires in COVID-19. Assay: immunoSEQ multiplex PCR; the TCRdb copy retains only in-frame clones and omits some. The data contain approximately 40,000 clones, more than 85% of them seen just once; the ten biggest clones take up roughly a fifth. The sequencing input was peripheral blood. The receptors here all came from a man aged 50 to 60 in a cohort sampled during active COVID-19.

The chain employs TRBV9 and TRBJ1-2; the D is unclear. The CDR3 spans 13 residues. Germline assignment: CDR1 SGDLS and CDR2 YYNGEE. Trimming stripped 4 bases from V and 1 base from J, with 8 bases between. The CDR3 DNA sequence: TGTGCCAGCAGCTTCTCCTTTAACTATGGCTACACCTTC. Translated: CASSFSFNYGYTF.

This chain links TRBV6-1 with TRBJ1-2, with unresolved D. Germline V gene lookup returns CDR1 MNHNS and CDR2 SASEGT. CDR3 length equals 14 residues. V shed 2 bases and J shed 8 bases, with 15 bases lying between them. The CDR3 nucleotides are TGTGCCAGCAGTGAAATTAACCCCGGAGGGGGCTACACCTTC. It encodes CASSEINPGGGYTF.

The gene calls are TRBV5-5 and TRBJ2-5; no clear D. V was shortened by 2 bases and J by 2 bases, with 10 bases between the two germline ends. Germline-derived CDR1 and CDR2 are SGHKS and YYEKEE (reference sequence). The CDR3 covers 14 residues. CDR3 bases: TGTGCCAGCAGCTTCTGGAGTAGGCAAGAGACCCAGTACTTC. Translation gives CASSFWSRQETQYF.

The V call is TRBV29-1, the J call TRBJ2-3; TRBD1 aligns across 9 bases. The germline gives CDR1 SQVTM, CDR2 ANQGSEA. The CDR3 consists of 12 residues. V lost 4 bases and J lost 4; bases outside the gene matches: 0. The CDR3 sequence is CSVGQGADTQYF. For the CDR3, the DNA is TGCAGCGTTGGACAGGGGGCAGATACGCAGTATTTT.

The chain uses TRBV5-6 and TRBJ2-1, with TRBD2 matching over 7 bases. The CDR3 is 16 residues long. V was pared by 4 bases and J by 2 bases, with 9 bases of the junction left unmatched. Per germline, CDR1 SGHDT and CDR2 YYEEEE. The CDR3 loop reads CASSTWGGSPYNEQFF. The CDR3 region has the DNA TGTGCCAGCAGCACCTGGGGCGGGAGTCCCTACAATGAGCAGTTCTTC.

This chain connects TRBV12-5 to TRBJ2-1; 13 positions match TRBD2. This CDR3 spans 15 amino acids. From germline, CDR1 is LGHNT and CDR2 FRNRAP. After removal of 3 bases from V and 7 bases from J, the junction contained 3 bases not matched to a gene. CDR3 sequence (DNA): TGTGCTAGTGGTTTCGGGACTAGCGGGAAGAATGAGCAGTTCTTC. This codes for CASGFGTSGKNEQFF.

The chain combines TRBV13 with TRBJ2-3; possible D gene TRBD1, 5 bases. The CDR3 is 14 amino acids. The V end was cut by 6 bases, the J end by 5 bases, with 15 bases between. Germline CDR1 is PRHDT and CDR2 is FYEKMQ (reference sequence). The chain's CDR3 is CASSFTGAEDTQYF. CDR3 coding DNA: TGTGCCAGCAGTTTTACAGGTGCGGAAGATACGCAGTATTTT.

CDR3 protein: CASSENIEAVPDTQYF. Written as DNA, the CDR3 is TGTGCCAGCAGTGAAAATATAGAGGCAGTTCCAGATACGCAGTATTTT. The chain combines TRBV6-1 with TRBJ2-3; D not resolved. This CDR3 spans 16 amino acids. V lost 2 bases to trimming and J lost 4 bases, with 16 bases between them. Germline CDR1 is MNHNS and CDR2 is SASEGT.

The chain recombines TRBV27 with TRBJ2-3; tentatively, D is TRBD1 (6 bases). Germline V CDR1 and CDR2: MNHEY, SMNVEV (reference sequence). Trimming cost V 7 bases and J 0 bases, with 17 bases left between them. The length of the CDR3 is 16 residues. The chain's CDR3 is CASKVSDRRSTDTQYF. The CDR3 nucleotides are TGTGCCAGCAAAGTTTCGGACAGACGAAGCACAGATACGCAGTATTTT.

The chain combines TRBV13 with TRBJ2-7, with TRBD2 identical over 7 bases. V shed 5 bases, J shed 3 bases, and the junction held 7 bases outside the gene matches. This CDR3 spans 14 amino acids. CDR1 is PRHDT, CDR2 FYEKMQ, per germline (reference sequence). The CDR3 sequence: CASSPGLESYEQYV. CDR3 nucleotides: TGTGCCAGCAGCCCCGGACTAGAGAGCTACGAGCAGTACGTC.

The chain carries TRBV7-8 and TRBJ2-7; 9 nucleotides align to TRBD2. The CDR3 totals 15 residues. The trim removed 5 bases at V and 2 bases at J, leaving 7 bases unmatched. CDR1 SGHVS and CDR2 FQNEAQ come from the germline V gene. The CDR3 region is CASSPERGDTYEQYF. The CDR3 coding sequence is TGTGCCAGCAGCCCAGAGCGGGGGGATACCTACGAGCAGTACTTC. Combining the CDR3 with reference TRBV7-8 and TRBJ2-7 gives the whole variable domain GAGVSQSPRYKVAKRGQDVALRCDPISGHVSLFWYQQALGQGPEFLTYFQNEAQLDKSGLPSDRFFAERPEGSVSTLKIQRTQQEDSAVYLCASSPERGDTYEQYFGPGTRLTVT.

The genes are TRBV4-2 and TRBJ2-1; D is possibly TRBD1 (5 bases). V was clipped by 0 bases and J by 8 bases, with 14 bases between them. This CDR3 contains 15 residues. CDR1 and CDR2 (germline): LGHNA, YNFKEQ. CDR3 coding DNA: TGTGCCAGCAGCCAAGATACAGGCTCGGTGTATGAGCAGTTCTTC. It specifies CASSQDTGSVYEQFF.

The chain employs TRBV6-1 and TRBJ2-5; possible D gene TRBD2, 7 bases. The V end was cut by 1 base, the J end by 5 bases, with 23 bases between. Germline-derived CDR1 and CDR2 are MNHNS and SASEGT. This CDR3 is 18 amino acids long. The CDR3 loop is CASSEEALGGGGLETQYF. The CDR3 region has the DNA TGTGCCAGCAGTGAAGAGGCGTTGGGAGGGGGGGGTCTGGAGACCCAGTACTTC.

The chain couples TRBV7-9 to TRBJ2-2; no clear D gene. Germline V lookup: CDR1 SEHNR, CDR2 FQNEAQ (reference sequence). This CDR3 region has 13 residues. V was clipped by 5 bases and J by 3 bases, with 7 bases between them. CDR3 DNA sequence: TGTGCCAGCAGCATTTTAGACACCGGGGAGCTGTTTTTT. Protein sequence: CASSILDTGELFF.

V is TRBV6-6 and J is TRBJ1-6, with 7 bases aligning to TRBD1. The CDR3 runs to 13 residues. Unmatched junction bases numbered 5, after V lost 9 bases and J lost 6 bases. CDR1 and CDR2 from the germline V gene are MNHNY and SVGAGI (reference sequence). Written as DNA, the CDR3 is TGTGCCAGTCGACAGGGTGGTAATTCACCCCTCCACTTT. Protein sequence: CASRQGGNSPLHF.